Below, 16 T cell receptor beta chains from the same sample are listed, as sequenced in a study of T cell responses to AZD1222 COVID-19 vaccine (dated by TCRdb to about 2021). The sample's time point label, in plain terms: about 28 days (+/-7) after the second vaccine dose. The library was produced with the immunoSEQ multiplex PCR assay. Here the immuneACCESS table is served through TCRdb, limited to in-frame sequences with V and J called. Missing clones are a known gap in these copies; in checked studies unresolved V genes cover under half, and the rest lacks a known reason. This sample is represented by some 150,000 clones; roughly 88% of them were singletons. The ten largest make up around 4.5% of the sample. The sequencing here drew on peripheral blood, taken 28 days after the second AZD1222 dose. The source is an adult who received the AZD1222 COVID-19 vaccine.

V gene TRBV7-8 combines with J gene TRBJ1-1, with D perhaps TRBD1 (6 bases). Looked up from germline, CDR1 is SGHVS and CDR2 is FQNEAQ. This CDR3 comprises 13 residues. The V gene lost 5 bases and the J gene lost 9 bases, with 16 bases spanning the gap. Written as DNA, the CDR3 is TGTGCCAGCAGCCCCCCGGGGGACACCAAAGCTTTCTTT. As protein: CASSPPGDTKAFF.

This chain links TRBV11-2 with TRBJ2-1, with D possibly TRBD2 on 5 matching bases. Germline CDR1 SGHAT, CDR2 FQNNGV. The ends were cut back, 5 bases at V and 5 bases at J, with 16 bases in the middle. The CDR3 extends over 15 amino acids. The CDR3 nucleotides read TGTGCCAGCAGCGGAGGTGGGTCTTGGAACAATGAGCAGTTCTTC. This gives the protein CASSGGGSWNNEQFF. The full variable domain, in which reference TRBV11-2 and TRBJ2-1 provide the parts outside the CDR3, is EAGVAQSPRYKIIEKRQSVAFWCNPISGHATLYWYQQILGQGPKLLIQFQNNGVVDDSQLPKDRFSAERLKGVDSTLKIQPAKLEDSAVYLCASSGGGSWNNEQFFGPGTRLTVL.

V usage is TRBV5-1 and J usage is TRBJ1-1; D call uncertain. Trimming cost V 6 bases and J 1 base, with 16 bases left between them. The CDR3 is made up of 15 amino acids. The germline V gene encodes CDR1 SGHRS and CDR2 YFSETQ. The CDR3 coding sequence is TGCGCCAGCACCGGCCATGAGGCTCAGAACACTGAAGCTTTCTTT. This encodes CASTGHEAQNTEAFF.

The V and J genes are TRBV7-9 and TRBJ1-2; D remains ambiguous. The CDR3 runs 14 residues. Germline-derived CDR1 and CDR2 are SEHNR and FQNEAQ (reference sequence). V gave up 2 bases and J gave up 4 bases, with 11 bases separating them. The DNA for the CDR3 is TGTGCCAGCAGCTTATTTGGAGCCCCCTATGGCTACACCTTC. Translated, it gives CASSLFGAPYGYTF. The whole variable domain, remainder taken from reference TRBV7-9 and TRBJ1-2, is DTGVSQNPRHKITKRGQNVTFRCDPISEHNRLYWYRQTLGQGPEFLTYFQNEAQLEKSRLLSDRFSAERPKGSFSTLEIQRTEQGDSAMYLCASSLFGAPYGYTFGSGTRLTVV.

V and J are TRBV6-2 or TRBV6-3 and TRBJ1-2, with 9 bases lining up with TRBD1. CDR3 length: 18 residues. After removal of 2 bases from V and 6 bases from J, the junction contained 16 bases not matched to a gene. From germline, CDR1 is MNHEY and CDR2 SVGEGT. CDR3 residues: CASSYPTIRQGDLNGYTF. The CDR3, as DNA: TGTGCCAGCAGTTACCCGACTATTAGACAGGGGGATTTGAATGGCTACACCTTC.

V gene TRBV6-5 combines with J gene TRBJ1-4; unclear D gene. The CDR3 sequence is 14 residues long. V gave up 6 bases and J gave up 4 bases, with 12 bases separating them. Germline CDR1 reads MNHEY; CDR2 reads SVGAGI. CDR3 residues: CASRMVADNEKLFF. The CDR3 coding sequence is TGTGCCAGCAGAATGGTGGCAGATAATGAAAAACTGTTTTTT.

The rearrangement joins TRBV5-4 to TRBJ2-1; weak D call: TRBD2 (5 bases). CDR1 is SGHNT, CDR2 YYREEE, per germline (reference sequence). V was cut by 4 bases and J by 0 bases, with 14 bases left in between. The CDR3 totals 16 residues. As DNA, the CDR3 is TGTGCCAGCAGCGCAGACTACTCGAGCTCCTACAATGAGCAGTTCTTC. It yields the protein CASSADYSSSYNEQFF.

Of note for this clone: Other DNA sequences in this sample translate to the same CDR3. J is TRBJ2-5 and V is TRBV5-1; D is unresolved. V was cut by 0 bases and J by 0 bases, with 0 bases left in between. Germline values: CDR1 SGHRS, CDR2 YFSETQ. This CDR3 has 12 amino acids. CDR3 sequence reads: CASSLDQETQYF. As DNA, the CDR3 is TGCGCCAGCAGCTTGGACCAAGAGACCCAGTACTTC.

This chain uses TRBV11-3 with TRBJ2-1, with 10 bases identical to TRBD1. The CDR3 extends over 14 amino acids. Germline loops: CDR1 SGHNT, CDR2 YENEEA. V lost 5 bases, J lost 7 bases, and 5 bases stayed unmatched. CDR3 protein: CASSLGQGLNEQFF. The CDR3 DNA follows: TGTGCCAGCAGCCTGGGACAGGGGTTGAATGAGCAGTTCTTC. Drawing the rest from reference TRBV11-3 and TRBJ2-1, the complete variable domain is EAGVVQSPRYKIIEKKQPVAFWCNPISGHNTLYWYLQNLGQGPELLIRYENEEAVDDSQLPKDRFSAERLKGVDSTLKIQPAELGDSAVYLCASSLGQGLNEQFFGPGTRLTVL.

The genes are TRBV30 and TRBJ2-2; maybe TRBD2 (5 bases). The CDR3 loop spans 14 amino acids. Per germline, CDR1 GTSNPN and CDR2 SVGIG (reference sequence). Trimming took off 3 bases at V and 2 bases at J, with 10 bases between the two ends. Here the CDR3 reads CAWRGDTNTGELFF. In DNA, the CDR3 is TGTGCCTGGAGGGGAGACACTAACACCGGGGAGCTGTTTTTT. Using reference TRBV30 and TRBJ2-2 for the parts outside the CDR3, the full variable domain is SQTIHQWPATLVQPVGSPLSLECTVEGTSNPNLYWYRQAAGRGLQLLFYSVGIGQISSEVPQNLSASRPQDRQFILSSKKLLLSDSGFYLCAWRGDTNTGELFFGEGSRLTVL.

The chain carries TRBV10-3 and TRBJ2-7; TRBD1 agrees at 7 bases. Germline CDR1 ENHRY, CDR2 SYGVKD. The V segment lost 8 bases and the J segment 2 bases; nucleotides outside the gene matches: 6. The CDR3 is made up of 13 amino acids. The CDR3 here is CAIGQAVTYEQYF. The CDR3 nucleotides read TGTGCCATCGGACAGGCCGTAACCTACGAGCAGTACTTC.

Only one count was recorded for this clone. This chain links TRBV6-1 with TRBJ1-5, with unresolved D. Germline V gene data show CDR1 as MNHNS and CDR2 as SASEGT. The CDR3 spans 14 residues. V dropped 2 bases and J dropped 6 bases, with 11 bases sitting between them. The CDR3 is CASSESGYRQPQHF. In DNA form, the CDR3 reads TGTGCCAGCAGTGAATCGGGGTACCGTCAGCCCCAGCATTTT.

CDR3 DNA sequence: TGTGCCTGGGGCAGGATGGTGAACACTGAAGCTTTCTTT. This gives the protein CAWGRMVNTEAFF. The V call is TRBV30, the J call TRBJ1-1; D ambiguous. This CDR3 spans 13 amino acids. V shed 5 bases and J shed 0 bases, with 10 bases lying between them. CDR1 is GTSNPN, CDR2 SVGIG, per germline (reference sequence).

This sequence joins TRBV4-1 and TRBJ2-1; D gene ambiguous. The V gene's germline CDR1 is MGHRA and CDR2 YSYEKL. The CDR3 is made up of 12 amino acids. V lost 1 base and J 9 bases, leaving 7 bases between the germline ends. CDR3 bases: TGCGCCAGCAGCCAAGGTGGTAGTGAGCAGTTCTTC. It is translated as CASSQGGSEQFF.

V gene TRBV19 combines with J gene TRBJ1-1; TRBD1 is a possible D gene (6 bases). Trimming took off 5 bases at V and 5 bases at J, with 12 bases between the two ends. This CDR3 spans 13 amino acids. Per germline, CDR1 LNHDA and CDR2 SQIVND (reference sequence). The CDR3 region is CASSGGLGTEAFF. The CDR3 nucleotides read TGTGCCAGTAGTGGGGGGCTGGGGACTGAAGCTTTCTTT. Complete variable domain (other parts from reference TRBV19 and TRBJ1-1): DGGITQSPKYLFRKEGQNVTLSCEQNLNHDAMYWYRQDPGQGLRLIYYSQIVNDFQKGDIAEGYSVSREKKESFPLTVTSAQKNPTAFYLCASSGGLGTEAFFGQGTRLTVV.

The chain couples TRBV5-1 to TRBJ1-2, with 9 bases fitting TRBD1. J was trimmed by 3 bases and V by 6 bases; bases with no gene match: 9. This CDR3 contains 15 residues. Per germline, CDR1 SGHRS and CDR2 YFSETQ. CDR3 in DNA: TGCGCCAGCACCCAGGGGGGACAGGGAGACTATGGCTACACCTTC. Its translation: CASTQGGQGDYGYTF.